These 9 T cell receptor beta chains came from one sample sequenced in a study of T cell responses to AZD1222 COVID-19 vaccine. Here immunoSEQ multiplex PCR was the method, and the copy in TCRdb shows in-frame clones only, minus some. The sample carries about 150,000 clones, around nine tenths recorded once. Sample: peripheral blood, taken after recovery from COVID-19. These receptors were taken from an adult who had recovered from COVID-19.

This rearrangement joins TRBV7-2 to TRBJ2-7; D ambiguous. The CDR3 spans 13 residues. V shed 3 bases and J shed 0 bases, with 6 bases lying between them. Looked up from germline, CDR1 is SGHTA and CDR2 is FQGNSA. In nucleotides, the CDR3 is TGTGCCAGCAGCTTTACTATCTCCTACGAGCAGTACTTC. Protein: CASSFTISYEQYF.

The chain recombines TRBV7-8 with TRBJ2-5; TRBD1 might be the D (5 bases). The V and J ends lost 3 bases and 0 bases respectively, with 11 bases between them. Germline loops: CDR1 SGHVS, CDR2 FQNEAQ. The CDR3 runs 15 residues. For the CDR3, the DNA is TGTGCCAGCAGCTTGGGCCGCAGGGACCAAGAGACCCAGTACTTC. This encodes CASSLGRRDQETQYF.

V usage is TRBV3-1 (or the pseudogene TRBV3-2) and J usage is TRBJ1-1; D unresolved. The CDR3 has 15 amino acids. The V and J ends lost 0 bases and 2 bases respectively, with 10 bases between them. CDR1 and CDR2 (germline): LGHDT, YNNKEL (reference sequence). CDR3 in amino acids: CASSQDHPFNTEAFF. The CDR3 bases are TGTGCCAGCAGCCAAGATCATCCGTTTAACACTGAAGCTTTCTTT.

CDR3 sequence reads: CASCRQNTEAFF. CDR3 DNA: TGTGCCAGCTGTCGCCAGAACACTGAAGCTTTCTTT. The V call is TRBV12-3 or TRBV12-4, the J call TRBJ1-1; D is unclear. This CDR3 has 12 residues. Trimming shortened V by 8 bases and J by 1 base, and 8 bases separated the two germline ends.

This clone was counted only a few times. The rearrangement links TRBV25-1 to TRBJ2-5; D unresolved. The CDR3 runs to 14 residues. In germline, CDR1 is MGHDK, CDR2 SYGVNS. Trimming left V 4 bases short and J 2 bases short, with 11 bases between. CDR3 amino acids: CASSGNSGQETQYF. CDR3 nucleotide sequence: TGTGCCAGCAGTGGGAACAGTGGTCAAGAGACCCAGTACTTC.

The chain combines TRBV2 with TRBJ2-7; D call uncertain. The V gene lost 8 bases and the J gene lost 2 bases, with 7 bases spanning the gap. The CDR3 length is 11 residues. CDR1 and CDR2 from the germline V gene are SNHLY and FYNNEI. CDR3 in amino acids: CASESTYEQYF. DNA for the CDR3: TGTGCCAGCGAGTCCACCTACGAGCAGTACTTC.

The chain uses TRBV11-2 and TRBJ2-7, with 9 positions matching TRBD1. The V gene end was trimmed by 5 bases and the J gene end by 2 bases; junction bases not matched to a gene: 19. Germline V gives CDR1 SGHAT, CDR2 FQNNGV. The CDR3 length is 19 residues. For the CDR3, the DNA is TGTGCCAGCAGCCCACGGGACAGGGAGGTTCGAGAACCCCCCTACGAGCAGTACTTC. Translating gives CASSPRDREVREPPYEQYF.

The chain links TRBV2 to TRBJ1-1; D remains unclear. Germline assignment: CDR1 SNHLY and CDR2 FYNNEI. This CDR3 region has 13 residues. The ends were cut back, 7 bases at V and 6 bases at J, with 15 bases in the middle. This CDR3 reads CASMIQRQAEAFF. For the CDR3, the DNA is TGTGCCAGCATGATACAGCGTCAGGCTGAAGCTTTCTTT.

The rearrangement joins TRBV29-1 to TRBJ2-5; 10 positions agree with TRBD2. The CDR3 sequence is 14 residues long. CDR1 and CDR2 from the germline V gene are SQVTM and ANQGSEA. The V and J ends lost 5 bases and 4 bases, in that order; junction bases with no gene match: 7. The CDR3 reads CSVQAGGSRETQYF. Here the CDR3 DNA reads TGCAGCGTTCAAGCGGGAGGGTCGCGAGAGACCCAGTACTTC.